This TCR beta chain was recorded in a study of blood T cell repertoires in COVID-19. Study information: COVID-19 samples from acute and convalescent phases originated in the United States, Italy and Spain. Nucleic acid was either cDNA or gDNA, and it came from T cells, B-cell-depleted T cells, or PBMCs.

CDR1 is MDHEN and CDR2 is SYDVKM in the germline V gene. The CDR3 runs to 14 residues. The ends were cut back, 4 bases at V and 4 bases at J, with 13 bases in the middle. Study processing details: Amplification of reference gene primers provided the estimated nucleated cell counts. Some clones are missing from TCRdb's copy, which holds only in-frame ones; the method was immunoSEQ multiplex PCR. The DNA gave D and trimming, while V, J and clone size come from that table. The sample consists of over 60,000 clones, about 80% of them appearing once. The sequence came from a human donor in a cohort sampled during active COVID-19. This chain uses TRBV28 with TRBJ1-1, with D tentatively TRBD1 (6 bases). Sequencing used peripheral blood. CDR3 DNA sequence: TGTGCCAGCAGTTCCCCAGGGGAGGGCACTGAAGCTTTCTTT. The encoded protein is CASSSPGEGTEAFF.